This record concerns one T cell receptor (beta chain) sequence. Its specificity is not known. V lost 2 bases, J lost 1 base, and 3 bases stayed unmatched. The CDR3 runs 15 residues. Germline lookup yields CDR1 MNHNS and CDR2 SASEGT. The timepoints at which blood was sampled were baseline, cycle 4 day 1, and cycle 7 day 1. The method was immunoSEQ multiplex PCR; TCRdb's version includes in-frame clones alone and lacks a portion of them. The sample lists 45,000 to 55,000 clones; 88% were seen once. The data were taken from a study of OX40 agonist ivuxolimab in advanced cancers. About the study: A partial response was reached by three patients: one with hepatocellular carcinoma and two with cutaneous melanoma. Study results and limitations: Among some nonresponders, normalized T-cell clonal expansion was also low. Blood T cells, both CD4+ and CD8+, expanded clonally by week 6 at 0.1 to 3.0 mg/kg.

The sequences come from CD4+ or CD8+ T cells sorted from blood, collected in a trial of the OX40 agonist ivuxolimab. This clonotype originated in an adult with an advanced solid tumor such as melanoma, head and neck, liver or kidney cancer. The chain carries TRBV6-1 and TRBJ1-2; 8 bases map to TRBD1. The DNA for the CDR3 is TGTGCCAGCAGTGAACTAGACAGGGGTAACTATGGCTACACCTTC. It specifies CASSELDRGNYGYTF.